Reported below is one T cell receptor (beta chain). One end of the junction is discordant with germline, which a read error may explain. The source material, roughly 20-31 mg of unsorted bulk tissue, was used to co-extract RNA and DNA. Five separate regions per tumor were sampled. The record originates from a study of tumor-infiltrating lymphocytes in primary liver carcinoma. A constant-region primer primed TCR beta cDNA synthesis from about 550 ng of total RNA. The TCR beta library was amplified through three nested multiplex PCR rounds in a modified ARM-PCR procedure. TRBV1-TRBV30 forward primers paired with a C-beta reverse primer were used in the first two PCR rounds, which ran approximately 10 cycles each. TCRdb fed the multiplex PCR reads into MiXCR, producing one record per CDR3 protein. The sample gives about 130,000 distinct CDR3 sequences, 64% of which show up once; roughly 8% is in the top ten.

The CDR3 has 14 residues. Per the germline V gene, CDR1 is SGHAT and CDR2 is FQNNGV. The V gene is TRBV11-2, the J gene TRBJ1-1; tentatively, D is TRBD1 (5 bases). The sequenced sample consisted of liver tumor tissue from sampling region 3. Subset in this sample: tumor region T3, left-lateral pole. This TCR was sampled from a woman aged 55-70 years with primary liver carcinoma and hepatitis B virus infection. The CDR3 region is CAGSFRDRNTEAFF. CDR3 sequence (DNA): TGTGCCGGCAGTTTTAGAGACAGGAACACTGAAGCTTTCTTT.